This T cell receptor beta chain was recorded in a study of Graves' ophthalmopathy and Graves' hyperthyroidism (dated by TCRdb to 2017 to 2018). With respect to the entire study: Peripheral blood was collected at initial diagnosis, prior to any treatment. In total, 135 blood samples were TCR-sequenced: 40 to 45 ophthalmopathy, about 75 hyperthyroidism and some 17 hyperthyroidism-to-ophthalmopathy patients. The roughly 91 discovery patients were randomly divided into training and test sets at a 7:3 ratio. In 6 or 7 hyperthyroidism patients, T-cell repertoires of thyroid tissue and blood were compared. After sampling, hyperthyroidism patients received methimazole starting at 30 mg daily, and ophthalmopathy patients received high-dose intravenous methylprednisolone. An independent validation cohort was composed of around 19 hyperthyroidism patients and 17 patients who later progressed from hyperthyroidism to ophthalmopathy. A discovery set of 90 to 100 patients (about 45 ophthalmopathy, 55 to 65 stable hyperthyroidism) was enrolled to explore V-J signatures distinguishing ophthalmopathy from hyperthyroidism. TCR beta repertoire signatures were used to distinguish Graves' ophthalmopathy from Graves' hyperthyroidism and to predict progression to ophthalmopathy. The study at large found these results: In validation, the model predicted ophthalmopathy progression with nearly 71% sensitivity and 72.22% specificity; 12 predicted patients were CT-confirmed with GO in a median of approximately six months. Most expanded thyroid clonotypes with a frequency above 0.001 also appeared in blood, which suggests that blood repertoires may reflect the immune response in the thyroid. Sample size was not predetermined statistically, and investigators were not blinded to group allocation. In cross-validation, the 13-signature model distinguished ophthalmopathy from stable hyperthyroidism with just over 85% sensitivity and 81.08% specificity, while in the test set the corresponding values were roughly 80% and 75%.

For repertoire sequencing, TCR beta CDR3 regions were amplified from RNA transcripts. HTBI primers and the Qiagen OneStep RT-PCR kit were used in a first-round RT-PCR, which was followed by a second-round multiplex PCR, size selection and purification. The libraries underwent paired-end sequencing with 100 bp reads on an Illumina HiSeq2000. Turning to the authors' computational methods: SOAPnuke was used to process the reads, removing any read that contained adapters or uncalled bases, had a mean Phred below 15, or lacked an exact match to the constant primer or identifier. High-quality paired reads were merged with COPE v1.2.5. Each unique nucleotide sequence was treated as a clonotype, and MiTCR v1.1 was used to align the clonotypes to the IMGT TRB V, D and J references. The analysis was limited to V-J combinations with a frequency above 0.0001, which together covered about 99% of repertoires. For each V-J combination, a TCR clonal expansion and chaos score was defined as F50 clonal expansion divided by the chaos observed in the TCRdist matrix. Welch's t-statistics and random forest were used to reduce features to some 13 V-J combinations, which were fed into a naive Bayes classifier. The similarity between thyroid and blood repertoires was quantified using the Morisita-Horn index. TCRdb reprocessing: public reads trimmed at Q25 with fastp, clones called with MiXCR, in-frame beta chains kept. Records with the same CDR3 protein are collapsed into one entry carrying the most frequent genes and DNA. TCRdb, not the original authors, processed these V and J calls. The sample table lists about 480,000 distinct CDR3 sequences, 14% of them with a count of one. Around 9.8% of the sample is held by the ten biggest clonotypes.

V loses 0 bases of germline sequence and J loses 6 bases, and the interval between the two ends is 13 bases. CDR1 SGHRS and CDR2 YFSETQ are derived from the germline V gene. The CDR3 goes from the cysteine to the phenylalanine over 14 residues. The sequence is cut down to CDR3 DNA, 42 bases in frame from base 1. This clonotype was picked up many times. The target of this receptor is not known. Base qualities are not provided; no much larger clone lies one nucleotide away. Ophthalmopathy patients had moderately to severely active disease, Clinical Activity Score of at least 3, NOSPECS grade of at least 4, and disease duration under 3 months. Patients with other autoimmune diseases, uncontrolled infections, pregnancy or lactation were excluded from the study. Diagnosis was based on clinical symptoms, serum thyroxine, TRAb, thyroid ultrasound and orbital computed tomography. PBMCs were isolated from around 10 ml of fresh peripheral blood by Ficoll-Paque density gradient centrifugation. Trizol reagent was used to extract the total RNA, and its quality was then checked on an Agilent 2100 Bioanalyzer.

The rearrangement joined TRBV5-1 to TRBJ2-7; TRBD2 might be the D gene, on 5 matching bases. The sequence came from a woman aged 25 to 39 with Graves' ophthalmopathy. Donor details come from another sample of the same person, matched by shared clones. Sequenced sample: blood. The CDR3 region has the sequence CASSLAKTSGEQYF. The DNA sequence reads TGCGCCAGCAGCTTGGCCAAGACAAGCGGCGAGCAGTACTTC. With all but the CDR3 taken from the reference TRBV5-1 and TRBJ2-7 genes, the full variable domain is: KAGVTQTPRYLIKTRGQQVTLSCSPISGHRSVSWYQQTPGQGLQFLFEYFSETQRNKGNFPGRFSGRQFSNSRSEMNVSTLELGDSALYLCASSLAKTSGEQYFGPGTRLTVT.